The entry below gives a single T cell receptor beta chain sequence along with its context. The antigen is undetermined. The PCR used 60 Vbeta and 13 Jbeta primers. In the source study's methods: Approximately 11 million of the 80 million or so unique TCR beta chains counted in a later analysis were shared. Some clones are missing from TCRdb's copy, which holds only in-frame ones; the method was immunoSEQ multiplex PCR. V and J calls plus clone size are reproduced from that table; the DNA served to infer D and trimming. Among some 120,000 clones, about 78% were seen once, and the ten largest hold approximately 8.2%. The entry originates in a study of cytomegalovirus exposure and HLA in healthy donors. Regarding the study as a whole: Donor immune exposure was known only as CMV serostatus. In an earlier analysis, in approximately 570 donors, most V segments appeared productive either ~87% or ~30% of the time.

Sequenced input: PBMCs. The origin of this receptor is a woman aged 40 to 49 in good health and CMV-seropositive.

This chain's CDR3 is CASSLASGETQYF. The CDR3 region has the DNA TGTGCCAGCAGCTTAGCGTCAGGGGAGACCCAGTACTTC. V and J are TRBV7-9 and TRBJ2-5, with D maybe TRBD1 (5 bases). Trimming shortened V by 0 bases and J by 5 bases, and 7 bases separated the two germline ends. There are 13 residues in the CDR3. Germline CDR1 and CDR2: SEHNR and FQNEAQ (reference sequence).